The 3 T cell receptor beta chains given below trace back to one sample, sequenced in a study of cytomegalovirus exposure and HLA in healthy donors. Primers included in the PCR were 60 Vbeta and 13 Jbeta primers. TCRdb's table, derived via immunoSEQ multiplex PCR, lists solely in-frame clones and lacks some. The sample yields roughly 100,000 clones, about an eighth seen once. The sample comprised PBMCs. These receptors all stem from a man in his forties or fifties in good health and CMV-seropositive.

This clone was seen a few times. The J gene is TRBJ2-1, the V gene TRBV7-9, with 7 bases aligning to TRBD2. CDR1 and CDR2 from the germline V gene are SEHNR and FQNEAQ (reference sequence). CDR3 length: 16 amino acids. V lost 2 bases and J lost 3; bases outside the gene matches: 7. The CDR3 DNA reads as TGTGCCAGCAGCTTAATGAGCGGGATGCGCTACAATGAGCAGTTCTTC. Protein sequence: CASSLMSGMRYNEQFF.

In this sample, this clone turned up a few times. V and J are TRBV19 and TRBJ2-7, with D uncertain. The CDR3 has 14 residues. From germline, CDR1 is LNHDA and CDR2 SQIVND (reference sequence). The V and J ends lost 5 bases and 6 bases respectively, with 17 bases between them. The CDR3 region is CASSLRLGFGEQYF. CDR3 in DNA: TGTGCCAGTAGTTTACGTCTCGGTTTTGGCGAGCAGTACTTC.

This clone came up a few times. This chain's CDR3 is CASSPRNSGPYNEQFF. In DNA, the CDR3 is TGTGCCAGCTCCCCAAGAAACAGCGGACCATACAATGAGCAGTTCTTC. This chain links TRBV9 with TRBJ2-1, with D tentatively TRBD2 (5 bases). The CDR3 is 16 amino acids. The germline gives CDR1 SGDLS, CDR2 YYNGEE. The V end lost 7 bases, the J end lost 4 bases, and 21 bases lay between the germline ends.